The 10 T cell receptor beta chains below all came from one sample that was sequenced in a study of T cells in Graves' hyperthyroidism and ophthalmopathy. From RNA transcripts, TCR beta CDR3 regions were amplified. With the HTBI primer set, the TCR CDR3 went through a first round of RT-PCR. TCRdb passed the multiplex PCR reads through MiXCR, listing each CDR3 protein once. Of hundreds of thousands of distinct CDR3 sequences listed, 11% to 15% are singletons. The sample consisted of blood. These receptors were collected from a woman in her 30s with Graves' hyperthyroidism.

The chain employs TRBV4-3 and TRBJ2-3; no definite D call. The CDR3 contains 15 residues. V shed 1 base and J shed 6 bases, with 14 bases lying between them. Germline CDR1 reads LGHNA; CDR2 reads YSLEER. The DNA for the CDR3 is TGCGCCAGCAGCCAAGGTAAACGGAACGGGGATACGCAGTATTTT. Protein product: CASSQGKRNGDTQYF.

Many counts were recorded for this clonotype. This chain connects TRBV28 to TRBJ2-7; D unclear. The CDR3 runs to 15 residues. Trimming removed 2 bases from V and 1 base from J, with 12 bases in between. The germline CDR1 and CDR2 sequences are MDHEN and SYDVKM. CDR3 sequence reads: CASSLVGRQSYEQYF. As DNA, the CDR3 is TGTGCCAGCAGTTTAGTGGGCCGACAATCCTACGAGCAGTACTTC.

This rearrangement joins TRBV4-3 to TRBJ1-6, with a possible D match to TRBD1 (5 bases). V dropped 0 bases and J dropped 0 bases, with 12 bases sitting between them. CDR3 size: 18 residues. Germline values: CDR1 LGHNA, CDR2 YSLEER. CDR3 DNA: TGCGCCAGCAGCCAAGACTCCGGGACGAGCTCCTATAATTCACCCCTCCACTTT. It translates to CASSQDSGTSSYNSPLHF.

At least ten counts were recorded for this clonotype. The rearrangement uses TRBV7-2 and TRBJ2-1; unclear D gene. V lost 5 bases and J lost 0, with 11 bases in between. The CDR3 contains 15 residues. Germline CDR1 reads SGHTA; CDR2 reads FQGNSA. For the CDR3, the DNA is TGTGCCAGCAGCCTCGACTGGAGCTCCTACAATGAGCAGTTCTTC. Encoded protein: CASSLDWSSYNEQFF.

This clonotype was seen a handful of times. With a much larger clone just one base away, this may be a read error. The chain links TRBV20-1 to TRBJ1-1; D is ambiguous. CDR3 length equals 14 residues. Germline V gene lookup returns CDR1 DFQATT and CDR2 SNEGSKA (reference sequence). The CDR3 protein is CGARKYSKNTEAFF. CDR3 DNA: TGCGGTGCTAGAAAATACAGCAAGAACACTGAAGCTTTCTTT.

In DNA form, the CDR3 reads TGTGCCAGCAGCCTGCCCGGGGGTGGAGATACGCAGTATTTT. Protein sequence: CASSLPGGGDTQYF. The gene calls are TRBV7-9 and TRBJ2-3, with TRBD2 as a possible D gene (6 bases). The CDR3 sequence is 14 residues long. V was cut by 5 bases and J by 5 bases, with 14 bases left in between. The germline V gene encodes CDR1 SEHNR and CDR2 FQNEAQ (reference sequence).

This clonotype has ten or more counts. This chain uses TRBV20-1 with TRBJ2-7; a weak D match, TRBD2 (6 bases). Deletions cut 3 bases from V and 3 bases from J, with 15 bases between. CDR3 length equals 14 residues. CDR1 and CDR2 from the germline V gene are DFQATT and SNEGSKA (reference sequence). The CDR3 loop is CSASLSGVNYEQYF. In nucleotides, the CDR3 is TGCAGTGCTAGTCTTTCGGGAGTCAACTACGAGCAGTACTTC.

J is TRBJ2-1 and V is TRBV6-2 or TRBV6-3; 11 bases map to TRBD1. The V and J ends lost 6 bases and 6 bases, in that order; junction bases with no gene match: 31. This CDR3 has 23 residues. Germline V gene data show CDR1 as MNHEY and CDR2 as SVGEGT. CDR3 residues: CASSRRFGTGGGGGRELANEQFF. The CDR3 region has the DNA TGTGCCAGCAGCCGCCGGTTCGGGACAGGGGGTGGGGGGGGGCGGGAGTTGGCCAATGAGCAGTTCTTC.

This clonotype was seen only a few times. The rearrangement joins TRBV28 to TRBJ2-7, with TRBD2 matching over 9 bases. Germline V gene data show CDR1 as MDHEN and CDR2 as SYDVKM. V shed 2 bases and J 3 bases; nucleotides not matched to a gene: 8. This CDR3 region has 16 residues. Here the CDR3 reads CASSLGGRGRGYEQYF. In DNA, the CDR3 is TGTGCCAGCAGTTTAGGGGGACGCGGGAGGGGCTACGAGCAGTACTTC.

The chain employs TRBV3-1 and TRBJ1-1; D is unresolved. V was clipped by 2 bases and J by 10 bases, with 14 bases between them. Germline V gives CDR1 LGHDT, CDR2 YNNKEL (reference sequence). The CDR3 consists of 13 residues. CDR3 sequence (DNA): TGTGCCAGCAGCCAACCAACCGGCTTGCGAGCTTTCTTT. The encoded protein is CASSQPTGLRAFF.